This record looks at one TCR beta chain sequence and its context. Its antigen is undetermined. The data are from a study of shared clonotypes between healthy human individuals. Clones were sequenced by immunoSEQ multiplex PCR, and TCRdb holds only the in-frame ones, with some missing. This table holds around 990,000 clones, 70% to 80% found once. Study-level results: Among several donors, around 5% of naive CD4 clonotypes were found in common. With few donors, the genetic and exposure-history diversity represented was limited. Sampling covered blood only; tissue repertoires likely differ. Rarefaction showed that sequencing of sorted subsets was incomplete (despite large depth).

V lost 2 bases and J lost 7, with 7 bases in between. In germline, CDR1 is GTSNPN, CDR2 SVGIG (reference sequence). The CDR3 is made up of 11 amino acids. Sequences were obtained from memory CD4+ T cells from PBMCs. Subset reported: CD45RA-negative fraction. The TCR sequence derives from a man between 18 and 35 years old in good health. Some clones in this sample may be carry-over from other donors' samples. The chain uses TRBV30 and TRBJ2-3; unclear D gene. CDR3 in DNA: TGTGCCTGGAGTCGCTCACATACGCAGTATTTT. The encoded protein is CAWSRSHTQYF.